This T cell receptor beta chain was found in a study of T cell responses to AZD1222 COVID-19 vaccine. Overall study context: Samples with a second dose at about 4 or about 12 weeks were pooled together. Broader study findings: Females made up more of the donors, who were largely white British, and clonal diversity may have come out too low. There were vaccine-associated CD4 TCRs across spike, dominant at 160-218 and 743-854. Regions left unmutated in variants are reportedly the target of nearly half of spike-specific TCRs.

This clone came up once. The antigen remains undetermined. The same CDR3 also results from other DNA sequences found in this sample. This CDR3 spans 12 amino acids. With 2 bases removed from V and 5 bases from J, the gap between germline ends came to 6 bases. Germline V lookup: CDR1 MNHEY, CDR2 SVGAGI. Measured with immunoSEQ multiplex PCR; TCRdb has only the in-frame clones, and not every one. Altogether about 56,000 clones are present, 70% to 90% being singletons, with the ten largest covering over 12%. The sequences come from peripheral blood, collected on day 0 of AZD1222 vaccination. The chain links TRBV6-5 to TRBJ1-1; unclear D gene. The TCR comes from an adult in good health. The CDR3 loop is CASSYGGTEAFF. CDR3 sequence (DNA): TGTGCCAGCAGTTACGGTGGGACTGAAGCTTTCTTT.